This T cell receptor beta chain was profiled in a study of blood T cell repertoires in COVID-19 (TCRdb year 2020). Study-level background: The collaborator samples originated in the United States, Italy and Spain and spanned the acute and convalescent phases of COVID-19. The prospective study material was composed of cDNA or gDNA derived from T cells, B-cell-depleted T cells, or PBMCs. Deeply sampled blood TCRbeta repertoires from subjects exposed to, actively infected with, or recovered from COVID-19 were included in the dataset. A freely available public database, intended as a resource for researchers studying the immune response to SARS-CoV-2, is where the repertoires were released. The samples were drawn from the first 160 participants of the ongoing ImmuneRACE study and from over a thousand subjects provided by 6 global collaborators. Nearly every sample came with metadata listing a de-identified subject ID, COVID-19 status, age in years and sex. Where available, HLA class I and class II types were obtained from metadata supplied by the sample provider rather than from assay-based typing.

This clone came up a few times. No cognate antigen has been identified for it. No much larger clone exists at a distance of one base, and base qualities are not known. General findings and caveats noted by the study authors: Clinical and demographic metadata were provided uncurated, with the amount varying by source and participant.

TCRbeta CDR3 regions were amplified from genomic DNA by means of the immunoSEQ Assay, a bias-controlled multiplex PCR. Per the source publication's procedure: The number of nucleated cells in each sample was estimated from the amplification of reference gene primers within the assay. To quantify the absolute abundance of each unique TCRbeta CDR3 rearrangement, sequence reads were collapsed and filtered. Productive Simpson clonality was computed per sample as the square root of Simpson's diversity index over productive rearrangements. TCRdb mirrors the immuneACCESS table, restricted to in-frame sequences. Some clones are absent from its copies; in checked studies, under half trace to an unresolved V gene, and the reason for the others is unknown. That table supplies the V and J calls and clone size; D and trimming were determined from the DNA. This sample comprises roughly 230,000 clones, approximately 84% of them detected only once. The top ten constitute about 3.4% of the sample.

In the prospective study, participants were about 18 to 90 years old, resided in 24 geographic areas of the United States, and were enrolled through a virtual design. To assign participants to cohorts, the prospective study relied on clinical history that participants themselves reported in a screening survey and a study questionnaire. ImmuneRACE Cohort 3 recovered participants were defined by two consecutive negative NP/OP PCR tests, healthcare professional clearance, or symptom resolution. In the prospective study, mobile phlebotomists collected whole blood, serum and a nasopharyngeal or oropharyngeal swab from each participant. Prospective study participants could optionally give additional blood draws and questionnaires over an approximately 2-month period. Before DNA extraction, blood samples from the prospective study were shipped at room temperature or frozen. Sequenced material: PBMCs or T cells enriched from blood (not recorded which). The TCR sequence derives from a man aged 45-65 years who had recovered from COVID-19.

The DNA sequence is as follows: TGTGCCAGCAGCCAAAGCGGGGGGAGCACAGATACGCAGTATTTT. Its protein reads: CASSQSGGSTDTQYF. The chain is made from TRBV7-3 and TRBJ2-3; 9 bases in between match TRBD2. From its cysteine to its phenylalanine, the CDR3 spans 15 amino acids. The CDR3 DNA has 45 bases and is translated from base 1. Trimming takes 5 bases off V and 0 bases off J; junction bases not matched to a gene: 3. As encoded in the germline V gene, CDR1 is SGHTA while CDR2 is FQGTGA.